The text below deals with one T cell receptor (beta chain). These data are taken from a study of somatic mutations in cytotoxic T cells in rheumatoid arthritis. CDR3 length: 13 amino acids. CDR1 is LNHDA, CDR2 SQIVND, per germline (reference sequence). The germline V and J ends were trimmed by 4 bases and 4 bases, with 8 bases remaining between them. Data came from immunoSEQ multiplex PCR; TCRdb stores just in-frame clones and leaves some out. The sample carries approximately 11,000 clones, just over 90% recorded once. The origin of this receptor is a woman aged 18 to 35 with rheumatoid arthritis. Input material: CD8+ T cells sorted from blood. The V gene is TRBV19, the J gene TRBJ2-1, with TRBD2 as a possible D gene (5 bases). CDR3 residues: CASSRTVYNEQFF. The CDR3 coding sequence is TGTGCCAGTAGTAGGACTGTATACAATGAGCAGTTCTTC.